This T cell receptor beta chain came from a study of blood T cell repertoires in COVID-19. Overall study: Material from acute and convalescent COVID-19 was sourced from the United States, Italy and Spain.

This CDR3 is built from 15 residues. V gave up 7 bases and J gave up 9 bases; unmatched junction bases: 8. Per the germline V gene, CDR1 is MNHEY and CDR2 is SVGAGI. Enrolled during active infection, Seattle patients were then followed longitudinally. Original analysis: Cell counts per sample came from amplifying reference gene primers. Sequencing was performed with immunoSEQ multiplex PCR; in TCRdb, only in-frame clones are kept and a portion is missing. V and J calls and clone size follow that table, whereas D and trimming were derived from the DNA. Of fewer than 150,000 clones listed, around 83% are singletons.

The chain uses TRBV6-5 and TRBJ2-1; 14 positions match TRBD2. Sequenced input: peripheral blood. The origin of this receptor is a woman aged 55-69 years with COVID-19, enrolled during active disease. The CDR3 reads CASTRGLAGGTEQFF. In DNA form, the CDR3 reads TGTGCCAGCACCCGAGGACTAGCGGGGGGAACTGAGCAGTTCTTC.